The 5 T cell receptor beta chains below all came from one sample that was sequenced in a study of T-cell memory formation after mild COVID-19. A single record per CDR3 protein comes from TCRdb applying MiXCR to the 5' RACE reads. The table has 190,000 or so distinct CDR3 sequences, about 10% seen once. Sequenced sample: PBMCs or a T cell subset sorted from them (not recorded which). The receptors come from a man between 18 and 29 years old who had mild COVID-19 (a few samples of this study predate the infection). Cell type and time point are not known.

The V call is TRBV5-1, the J call TRBJ2-1, with D maybe TRBD2 (6 bases). V lost 3 bases to trimming and J lost 7 bases, with 17 bases between them. This CDR3 has 15 residues. Germline CDR1 SGHRS, CDR2 YFSETQ. This CDR3 is CASSYLAPRGNEQFF. The CDR3 DNA is TGCGCCAGCAGCTATCTAGCGCCCCGGGGGAATGAGCAGTTCTTC.

The sample holds many counts of this clonotype. The chain employs TRBV7-9 and TRBJ1-2; TRBD1 agrees at 9 bases. V shed 3 bases and J 5 bases; nucleotides not matched to a gene: 4. CDR3 length: 14 residues. The V gene's germline CDR1 is SEHNR and CDR2 FQNEAQ (reference sequence). DNA of the CDR3: TGTGCCAGCAGCTTTGGGACAGGGAAGTATGGCTACACCTTC. It is translated as CASSFGTGKYGYTF.

This chain connects TRBV3-1 to TRBJ2-4; D remains unclear. The CDR3 totals 16 residues. CDR1 is LGHDT and CDR2 is YNNKEL in the germline V gene (reference sequence). Between the trimmed V and J ends, which lost 3 bases and 3 bases, there was a span of 15 bases. DNA of the CDR3: TGTGCCAGCAGCCAGCGTCCCGGACGGTACAAAAACATTCAGTACTTC. As protein: CASSQRPGRYKNIQYF.

This clonotype was counted ten times or more. The chain employs TRBV6-2 or TRBV6-3 and TRBJ2-4; no clear D. V was shortened by 9 bases and J by 1 base, with 13 bases between the two germline ends. The CDR3 runs to 14 residues. Germline loops: CDR1 MNHEY, CDR2 SVGEGT. In DNA form, the CDR3 reads TGTGCCAGTGATTTGGAAGATGCCAAAAACATTCAGTACTTC. Protein product: CASDLEDAKNIQYF.

The CDR3 sequence: CASSGTGDNYGYTF. CDR3 in DNA: TGTGCCAGCAGTGGGACAGGGGATAACTATGGCTACACCTTC. The V gene is TRBV6-6, the J gene TRBJ1-2; 10 bases match TRBD1. The CDR3 length is 14 residues. From germline, CDR1 is MNHNY and CDR2 SVGAGI (reference sequence). J lost 1 base, V lost 5 bases, and 1 base had no gene match.